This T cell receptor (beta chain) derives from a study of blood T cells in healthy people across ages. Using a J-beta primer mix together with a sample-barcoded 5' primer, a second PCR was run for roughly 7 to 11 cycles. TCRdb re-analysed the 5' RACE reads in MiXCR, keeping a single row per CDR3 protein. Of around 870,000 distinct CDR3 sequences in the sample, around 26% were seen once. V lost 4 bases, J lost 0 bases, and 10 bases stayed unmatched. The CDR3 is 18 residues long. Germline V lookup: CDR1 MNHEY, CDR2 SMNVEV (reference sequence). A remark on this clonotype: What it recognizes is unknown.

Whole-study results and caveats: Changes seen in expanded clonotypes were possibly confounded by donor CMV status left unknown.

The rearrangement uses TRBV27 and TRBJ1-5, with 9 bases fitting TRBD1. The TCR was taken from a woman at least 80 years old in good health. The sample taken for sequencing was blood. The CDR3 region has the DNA TGTGCCAGCAGTTCCGGACAGGGGAAGACGTATAGCAATCAGCCCCAGCATTTT. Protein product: CASSSGQGKTYSNQPQHF.